What follows are 22 T cell receptor beta chains derived from one specimen sequenced in a study of long-term antiretroviral therapy in people with HIV. Survey-level immunoSEQ v3.0 assays were run. Using immunoSEQ multiplex PCR, the repertoire was profiled, and TCRdb retains in-frame clones only, with some absent. The sample lists roughly 22,000 clones; approximately 80% were seen once. The specimen was unsorted PBMCs, collected 3 years after starting antiretroviral therapy. These receptors originate from a middle-aged man with HIV.

This clone was seen a single time. The rearrangement links TRBV28 to TRBJ1-4; D is uncertain. The CDR3 runs 14 residues. V gave up 6 bases and J gave up 0 bases, with 8 bases separating them. In germline, CDR1 is MDHEN, CDR2 SYDVKM. CDR3 protein: CASRPGATNEKLFF. The CDR3 bases are TGTGCCAGCAGACCGGGAGCAACTAATGAAAAACTGTTTTTT.

This clone was recorded only once. Relative to the germline gene, one junction end is altered; a read error may explain this. This chain connects TRBV7-7 to TRBJ2-5; 8 positions agree with TRBD2. This CDR3 spans 15 amino acids. Germline assignment: CDR1 SSHAT and CDR2 FNYEAQ (reference sequence). Written as DNA, the CDR3 is TGTGCTAGCAGCTCGACTAGCGCCCGACAAGAGACCCAGTACTTC. Translated, it gives CASSSTSARQETQYF.

J is TRBJ1-1 and V is TRBV2; 7 positions match TRBD1. The V gene end was trimmed by 4 bases and the J gene end by 4 bases; junction bases not matched to a gene: 9. The CDR3 totals 15 residues. CDR1 is SNHLY and CDR2 is FYNNEI in the germline V gene. CDR3 DNA: TGTGCCAGCAGTGCCCAATCGACAGGGACCACTGAAGCTTTCTTT. It is translated as CASSAQSTGTTEAFF.

This chain uses TRBV7-3 with TRBJ2-3; maybe TRBD2 (6 bases). V shed 2 bases and J shed 1 base, with 10 bases lying between them. CDR1 SGHTA and CDR2 FQGTGA come from the germline V gene. CDR3 length: 15 residues. CDR3 DNA: TGTGCCAGCAGCTTAGGGGGGTACCGCACAGATACGCAGTATTTT. This sequence encodes CASSLGGYRTDTQYF.

The chain has TRBV5-1 and TRBJ1-4; the match to TRBD1 covers 9 bases. The V gene end was trimmed by 4 bases and the J gene end by 4 bases; junction bases not matched to a gene: 8. The CDR3 covers 16 residues. Per germline, CDR1 SGHRS and CDR2 YFSETQ. The CDR3 nucleotides are TGCGCCAGCAGCCTTAGGACAGGGGCCGATAATGAAAAACTGTTTTTT. Protein: CASSLRTGADNEKLFF. Variable domain in full (rest from reference TRBV5-1 and TRBJ1-4): KAGVTQTPRYLIKTRGQQVTLSCSPISGHRSVSWYQQTPGQGLQFLFEYFSETQRNKGNFPGRFSGRQFSNSRSEMNVSTLELGDSALYLCASSLRTGADNEKLFFGSGTQLSVL.

The chain employs TRBV27 and TRBJ1-1; D might be TRBD1 (5 bases). Trimming left V 5 bases short and J 1 base short, with 14 bases between. Germline V gene sequence: CDR1 MNHEY, CDR2 SMNVEV (reference sequence). The CDR3 has 15 residues. The CDR3 is CASSDDAGTNTEAFF. CDR3 DNA: TGTGCCAGCAGTGACGATGCGGGGACGAACACTGAAGCTTTCTTT.

This clone has only one observation. The DNA of the CDR3 is TGTGCCATCAGTGGTGAGACAGCGGGTGAAAAACTGTTTTTT. Translated: CAISGETAGEKLFF. The V gene is TRBV10-3, the J gene TRBJ1-4, with D maybe TRBD1 (5 bases). Germline-derived CDR1 and CDR2 are ENHRY and SYGVKD. The CDR3 length is 14 residues. The V and J ends lost 4 bases and 7 bases respectively, with 13 bases between them.

This chain joins TRBV5-1 and TRBJ1-4; 8 bases match TRBD1. Germline V gives CDR1 SGHRS, CDR2 YFSETQ. The CDR3 runs 16 residues. The V gene end was trimmed by 2 bases and the J gene end by 5 bases; junction bases not matched to a gene: 8. The CDR3: CASSLLTGGGNEKLFF. Here the CDR3 DNA reads TGCGCCAGCAGCTTATTAACAGGGGGGGGAAATGAAAAACTGTTTTTT.

CDR3 region: CASSYTRTGVGEQYF. CDR3 coding DNA: TGTGCCAGCAGTTATACTCGGACAGGGGTAGGCGAGCAGTACTTC. The chain uses TRBV6-5 and TRBJ2-7; 9 bases map to TRBD1. The length of the CDR3 is 15 residues. Germline loops: CDR1 MNHEY, CDR2 SVGAGI. Unmatched junction bases numbered 9, after V lost 3 bases and J lost 6 bases.

The chain joins TRBV4-3 to TRBJ1-1; 9 nucleotides agree with TRBD1. V shed 3 bases and J 4 bases; nucleotides not matched to a gene: 6. Germline CDR1 is LGHNA and CDR2 is YSLEER. The CDR3 has 15 amino acids. CDR3 amino acids: CASSHPGQGTTEAFF. The CDR3 DNA reads TGCGCCAGCAGCCACCCGGGACAGGGAACCACTGAAGCTTTCTTT.

The chain uses TRBV19 and TRBJ1-5; TRBD1 matches 9 bases. CDR1 and CDR2 from the germline V gene are LNHDA and SQIVND (reference sequence). Germline trimming cut 4 bases from V and 7 bases from J; bases unmatched to any gene: 8. The CDR3 length is 15 residues. This CDR3 is CASSNYRGHGQPQHF. DNA of the CDR3: TGTGCCAGTAGTAATTACAGGGGGCATGGGCAGCCCCAGCATTTT.

The count of this clone is one. The genes are TRBV5-1 and TRBJ2-7, with TRBD2 as a possible D gene (5 bases). The length of the CDR3 is 14 residues. CDR1 is SGHRS, CDR2 YFSETQ, per germline. V dropped 2 bases and J dropped 1 base, with 10 bases sitting between them. CDR3 DNA: TGCGCCAGCAGCTTAACGAGCGGTTCCTACGAGCAGTACTTC. This codes for CASSLTSGSYEQYF.

This chain joins TRBV7-9 and TRBJ1-1; D ambiguous. CDR3 length: 13 amino acids. The V gene's germline CDR1 is SEHNR and CDR2 FQNEAQ (reference sequence). Trimming took 6 bases from V and 1 from J, leaving 9 bases between them. The CDR3 reads CASSPGENTEAFF. As DNA, the CDR3 is TGTGCCAGCAGTCCTGGTGAGAACACTGAAGCTTTCTTT.

CDR3 nucleotide sequence: TGTGCCAGTAGTATTCCGGGGGACACTGGCTATGGCTACACCTTC. This translates into CASSIPGDTGYGYTF. V and J are TRBV19 and TRBJ1-2, with a possible D match to TRBD1 (6 bases). This CDR3 comprises 15 residues. Deletions cut 3 bases from V and 4 bases from J, with 15 bases between. Germline lookup yields CDR1 LNHDA and CDR2 SQIVND (reference sequence).

V is TRBV19 and J is TRBJ2-7, with no clear D. Germline CDR1 and CDR2: LNHDA and SQIVND (reference sequence). Trimming shortened V by 10 bases and J by 2 bases, and 9 bases separated the two germline ends. This CDR3 is built from 11 residues. The CDR3 bases are TGTGCCACCCGGGCTACCTACGAGCAGTACTTC. Its protein is CATRATYEQYF.

This clone was counted once. This chain connects TRBV11-2 to TRBJ2-7, with a weak D call TRBD2 (6 bases). The length of the CDR3 is 13 residues. The V end was cut by 1 base, the J end by 2 bases, with 6 bases between. From germline, CDR1 is SGHAT and CDR2 FQNNGV. The CDR3 reads CASSLVAAYEQYF. The CDR3 DNA reads as TGTGCCAGCAGCTTAGTAGCGGCCTACGAGCAGTACTTC.

This clone appeared once. This chain joins TRBV4-1 and TRBJ1-4, with 7 nucleotides matching TRBD1. CDR3 length: 17 residues. From germline, CDR1 is MGHRA and CDR2 YSYEKL. V was clipped by 1 base and J by 7 bases; unmatched bases: 12. CDR3 residues: CASSQAGRGAGREKLFF. The CDR3 DNA reads as TGCGCCAGCAGCCAAGCGGGCAGGGGGGCCGGGCGTGAAAAACTGTTTTTT.

This clone appeared a few times. The chain uses TRBV14 and TRBJ1-5; no clear D gene. Germline CDR1 is SGHDN and CDR2 is FVKESK. V was shortened by 0 bases and J by 10 bases, with 10 bases between the two germline ends. This CDR3 contains 13 residues. This CDR3 is CASSQDMHSPQHF. The CDR3 coding sequence is TGTGCCAGCAGCCAAGACATGCACAGCCCCCAGCATTTT.

The DNA of the CDR3 is TGTGCCAGCATTGTCTCTCCAGGGGTGAACACTGAAGCTTTCTTT. Translated, it gives CASIVSPGVNTEAFF. V is TRBV6-5 and J is TRBJ1-1, with D perhaps matching TRBD1 (6 bases). The CDR3 is made up of 15 amino acids. The V gene's germline CDR1 is MNHEY and CDR2 SVGAGI. The ends were cut back, 7 bases at V and 0 bases at J, with 15 bases in the middle.

This clone was observed a single time. The chain uses TRBV7-9 and TRBJ2-7; 8 nucleotides align to TRBD1. Germline V gives CDR1 SEHNR, CDR2 FQNEAQ (reference sequence). The CDR3 runs to 18 residues. J lost 1 base, V lost 4 bases, and 15 bases had no gene match. DNA for the CDR3: TGTGCCAGCAGCTCATCATATGTTACCAGGGGGCGATCCTACGAGCAGTACTTC. This encodes CASSSSYVTRGRSYEQYF.

V is TRBV27 and J is TRBJ1-6; D call uncertain. The CDR3 totals 14 residues. V was cut by 6 bases and J by 9 bases, with 15 bases left in between. Germline CDR1 reads MNHEY; CDR2 reads SMNVEV (reference sequence). CDR3 amino acids: CASRSREGSSPLHF. For the CDR3, the DNA is TGTGCCAGCAGGTCCCGGGAAGGTAGTTCACCCCTCCACTTT.

This chain joins TRBV10-3 and TRBJ1-1; the D gene is possibly TRBD1 (6 bases). Trimming pared 4 bases from V and 3 bases from J, leaving 12 bases between. From germline, CDR1 is ENHRY and CDR2 SYGVKD. CDR3 length: 14 amino acids. CDR3 protein: CAISGGGSHTEAFF. The CDR3 region has the DNA TGTGCCATCAGTGGAGGGGGGAGTCACACTGAAGCTTTCTTT.